The next 27 T cell receptor beta chains were all read from a single sample in a study of T-cell reconstitution after alpha-beta-depleted transplantation in children. Unique molecular identifiers were used to barcode this TCRbeta library. TCRdb redid the calling of the PCR reads with MiXCR, one entry per CDR3 protein. The sample shows 450,000 to 600,000 distinct CDR3 sequences, about 11% of them seen only once. The sample here was PBMCs, taken before TCRalphabeta/CD19-depleted stem cell transplant. Source of these receptors: a child aged 2 to 15 with inherited bone marrow failure, due to receive a stem cell transplant.

This clonotype was detected only a few times. The rearrangement links TRBV20-1 to TRBJ2-5; 9 bases match TRBD1. Germline loops: CDR1 DFQATT, CDR2 SNEGSKA (reference sequence). This CDR3 region has 13 residues. With V trimmed by 5 bases and J by 4 bases, 5 bases remained unmatched. Here the CDR3 reads CSALHRGPETQYF. CDR3 bases: TGCAGTGCTCTACACAGGGGGCCAGAGACCCAGTACTTC.

This CDR3 is CASSSSGMAEAFF. CDR3 coding DNA: TGTGCCAGCAGCTCCTCGGGTATGGCTGAAGCTTTCTTT. The chain has TRBV28 and TRBJ1-1; D is unresolved. The CDR3 spans 13 residues. V was shortened by 6 bases and J by 6 bases, with 14 bases between the two germline ends. The germline V gene has CDR1 MDHEN and CDR2 SYDVKM.

This clonotype was seen repeatedly, ten times or more. The J gene is TRBJ2-1, the V gene TRBV2; 9 bases are a match to TRBD1. CDR1 is SNHLY and CDR2 is FYNNEI in the germline V gene. The V gene end was trimmed by 7 bases and the J gene end by 5 bases; junction bases not matched to a gene: 9. The CDR3 consists of 15 residues. CDR3 DNA: TGTGCCAGCAATAGGCGGGGGACAGGGAACAATGAGCAGTTCTTC. Translation: CASNRRGTGNNEQFF.

Only a few counts were recorded for this clonotype. The CDR3 is CASSQETGGLLSEQYF. The CDR3 DNA sequence: TGCGCCAGCAGCCAAGAAACAGGGGGCTTATTGAGCGAGCAGTACTTC. V gene TRBV4-3 combines with J gene TRBJ2-7; 9 bases are a match to TRBD1. The CDR3 has 16 amino acids. V shed 0 bases, J shed 6 bases, and the junction held 9 bases outside the gene matches. Germline V gives CDR1 LGHNA, CDR2 YSLEER.

This sequence joins TRBV29-1 and TRBJ2-3; D uncertain. Germline CDR1 is SQVTM and CDR2 is ANQGSEA. Trimming took 8 bases from V and 4 from J, leaving 7 bases between them. This CDR3 is built from 10 residues. The CDR3 nucleotides read TGCAGCTCAAGGTCAGATACGCAGTATTTT. It translates to CSSRSDTQYF.

The chain links TRBV25-1 to TRBJ2-2; possible D gene TRBD1, 5 bases. The CDR3 runs to 16 residues. Trimming shortened V by 4 bases and J by 1 base, and 13 bases separated the two germline ends. Germline V gene lookup returns CDR1 MGHDK and CDR2 SYGVNS. For the CDR3, the DNA is TGTGCCAGCAGTGTCCGATGGGGCAGGAACACCGGGGAGCTGTTTTTT. Protein product: CASSVRWGRNTGELFF. The whole variable domain, filled in from reference TRBV25-1 and TRBJ2-2, reads EADIYQTPRYLVIGTGKKITLECSQTMGHDKMYWYQQDPGMELHLIHYSYGVNSTEKGDLSSESTVSRIRTEHFPLTLESARPSHTSQYLCASSVRWGRNTGELFFGEGSRLTVL.

This clonotype has ten or more counts. The chain carries TRBV7-9 and TRBJ1-2; D gene unclear. This CDR3 has 13 amino acids. Germline-derived CDR1 and CDR2 are SEHNR and FQNEAQ (reference sequence). Trimming left V 4 bases short and J 4 bases short, with 10 bases between. CDR3 DNA: TGTGCCAGCAGCTCCGTACCTTCCTATGGCTACACCTTC. Translating it yields CASSSVPSYGYTF.

This clonotype was observed many times. The chain recombines TRBV2 with TRBJ1-1, with no clear D. The CDR3 runs to 13 residues. CDR1 is SNHLY, CDR2 FYNNEI, per germline. V shed 2 bases and J shed 0 bases, with 4 bases lying between them. CDR3 in DNA: TGTGCCAGCAGTGAAATGGTGAACACTGAAGCTTTCTTT. Its translation: CASSEMVNTEAFF.

This clonotype was counted ten times or more. This sequence joins TRBV12-3 or TRBV12-4 and TRBJ2-7; 10 bases agree with TRBD1. Trimming cost V 5 bases and J 3 bases; bases outside gene matches: 4. This CDR3 is built from 14 residues. In nucleotides, the CDR3 is TGTGCCAGCAGTGCCCGGGACAGGGGCTACGAGCAGTACTTC. Translation gives CASSARDRGYEQYF.

A few counts support this clonotype. The V call is TRBV20-1, the J call TRBJ2-7; D is undetermined. V was pared by 0 bases and J by 0 bases, with 12 bases between. The germline gives CDR1 DFQATT, CDR2 SNEGSKA (reference sequence). This CDR3 contains 15 residues. The CDR3 sequence is CSAREWAGVSYEQYF. The DNA of the CDR3 is TGCAGTGCTAGAGAATGGGCCGGTGTCTCCTACGAGCAGTACTTC.

This clonotype has ten or more counts. J is TRBJ2-7 and V is TRBV29-1; 7 nucleotides agree with TRBD1. This CDR3 has 15 residues. V trimming: 0 bases; J trimming: 2 bases; junction bases outside the gene matches: 7. Germline values: CDR1 SQVTM, CDR2 ANQGSEA. The CDR3 DNA reads TGCAGCGTTGAAGATTGGGGGACAGAGGCCTACGAGCAGTACTTC. Its protein is CSVEDWGTEAYEQYF.

A word on this clonotype: This could be a read error, since a much larger clone is one nucleotide away. This chain uses TRBV29-1 with TRBJ2-7, with D uncertain. There are 12 residues in the CDR3. Germline CDR1 reads SQVTM; CDR2 reads ANQGSEA. The CDR3 DNA reads TGCAGAGTCGCCCGGACGGAATACGAGCAGTACTTC. This translates into CRVARTEYEQYF.

The chain links TRBV20-1 to TRBJ1-2, with D tentatively TRBD1 (5 bases). Trimming pared 6 bases from V and 8 bases from J, leaving 13 bases between. The germline CDR1 and CDR2 sequences are DFQATT and SNEGSKA (reference sequence). The CDR3 totals 11 residues. The CDR3 region is CSAAPGEGYTF. The DNA for the CDR3 is TGCAGTGCCGCGCCGGGGGAAGGCTACACCTTC.

The chain joins TRBV5-4 to TRBJ2-1; 10 bases align to TRBD2. CDR1 SGHNT and CDR2 YYREEE come from the germline V gene (reference sequence). The junction had 4 bases not matched to a gene; V was cut back by 1 base and J by 3 bases. CDR3 length equals 16 residues. CDR3 sequence (DNA): TGTGCCAGCAGCTTGTACCCTAGCGGGAGCTACAATGAGCAGTTCTTC. As protein: CASSLYPSGSYNEQFF.

This clonotype was seen repeatedly, ten times or more. This rearrangement joins TRBV27 to TRBJ1-4, with D uncertain. The CDR3 is 14 amino acids. CDR1 is MNHEY and CDR2 is SMNVEV in the germline V gene (reference sequence). Trimming stripped 6 bases from V and 8 bases from J, with 16 bases between. The CDR3 spells CASSPDMGFEKLFF. The CDR3 coding sequence is TGTGCCAGCAGCCCCGATATGGGTTTCGAAAAACTGTTTTTT.

This clonotype was recorded many times. The J gene is TRBJ1-2, the V gene TRBV4-3, with D perhaps matching TRBD1 (6 bases). The CDR3 has 14 residues. Germline-derived CDR1 and CDR2 are LGHNA and YSLEER. Trimming removed 4 bases from V and 4 bases from J, with 13 bases in between. The CDR3, as DNA: TGCGCCAGCAGCCCTAAACAGGGTCCCTATGGCTACACCTTC. Encoded protein: CASSPKQGPYGYTF.

As regards this clonotype: With a much larger clone just one base away, this may be a read error. The V call is TRBV20-1, the J call TRBJ2-1; D call uncertain. The V and J ends lost 3 bases and 9 bases respectively, with 12 bases between them. CDR3 length equals 12 residues. Germline V gives CDR1 DFQATT, CDR2 SNEGSKA (reference sequence). The CDR3: CSASIRRTEQFF. CDR3 nucleotides: TGCAGTGCTAGTATTCGCCGCACTGAGCAGTTCTTC.

This clonotype has a count of ten or more. The chain is built from TRBV29-1 and TRBJ2-1, with a weak D call TRBD1 (7 bases). This CDR3 spans 13 amino acids. V dropped 7 bases and J dropped 4 bases, with 14 bases sitting between them. Germline V gives CDR1 SQVTM, CDR2 ANQGSEA. CDR3 region: CSGRDRRYNEQFF. The CDR3 nucleotides read TGCAGCGGGCGGGACAGACGATACAATGAGCAGTTCTTC.

This clonotype was counted only a few times. The chain joins TRBV29-1 to TRBJ2-1; TRBD2 matches 9 bases. The CDR3 covers 18 residues. The ends lost 1 base at V and 2 bases at J; junction bases unmatched: 12. CDR1 is SQVTM and CDR2 is ANQGSEA in the germline V gene. The CDR3 sequence: CSVEGTSAYPPPYNEQFF. The CDR3 bases are TGCAGCGTTGAAGGGACTAGCGCGTATCCCCCCCCCTACAATGAGCAGTTCTTC.

This clonotype was found a few times. The chain employs TRBV4-3 and TRBJ2-1, with 8 bases identical to TRBD2. This CDR3 is 15 amino acids long. J was trimmed by 6 bases and V by 0 bases; bases with no gene match: 4. Germline values: CDR1 LGHNA, CDR2 YSLEER. CDR3: CASSQDWLAGNEQFF. The CDR3 bases are TGCGCCAGCAGCCAAGATTGGCTAGCGGGCAATGAGCAGTTCTTC.

J is TRBJ2-7 and V is TRBV4-3, with 8 nucleotides matching TRBD1. Germline lookup yields CDR1 LGHNA and CDR2 YSLEER. J gave up 7 bases and V 4 bases, and 6 bases lay outside the gene matches. CDR3 size: 13 residues. The CDR3 spells CASSPRTGREQYF. In DNA form, the CDR3 reads TGCGCCAGCAGCCCAAGGACAGGGCGGGAGCAGTACTTC.

This clonotype has just a few counts. The CDR3 region has the DNA TGTGCCAGCAGCTTAGAGGCGGGCCCGGAGACCCAGTACTTC. Translated, it gives CASSLEAGPETQYF. This chain joins TRBV7-6 and TRBJ2-5; D perhaps matches TRBD2 (5 bases). Germline loops: CDR1 SGHVS, CDR2 FNYEAQ. V shed 1 base and J shed 5 bases, with 11 bases lying between them. The CDR3 runs to 14 residues.

This clonotype showed up just a few times. V and J are TRBV7-2 and TRBJ2-7; 9 bases are shared with TRBD1. Germline CDR1 and CDR2: SGHTA and FQGNSA. CDR3 length: 16 amino acids. Trimming took 4 bases from V and 3 from J; bases not matched to a gene: 10. The CDR3 loop is CASSSRSGQGHYEQYF. CDR3 DNA: TGTGCCAGCAGCTCCCGTTCGGGACAGGGCCACTACGAGCAGTACTTC.

This clonotype has a count of ten or more. The rearrangement uses TRBV4-3 and TRBJ2-3; 9 bases are a match to TRBD1. This CDR3 comprises 16 residues. Germline V lookup: CDR1 LGHNA, CDR2 YSLEER. V lost 0 bases to trimming and J lost 5 bases; unmatched junction nucleotides: 6. This chain's CDR3 is CASSQDPGQGEDTQYF. The CDR3 coding sequence is TGCGCCAGCAGCCAAGACCCGGGACAGGGTGAAGATACGCAGTATTTT.

This clonotype was recorded a few times. This chain links TRBV23-1 with TRBJ2-1; a weak D match, TRBD1 (6 bases). TRBV23-1 is given ORF status, its function remaining uncertain. This CDR3 region has 15 residues. V gave up 6 bases and J gave up 1 base, with 13 bases separating them. For the CDR3, the DNA is TGCGCCAGCAGGACAGGTTGGATTTCCTACAATGAGCAGTTCTTC. It specifies CASRTGWISYNEQFF.

About this clonotype itself: This may arise from a read error, as a much more abundant clone is one base away. The chain is built from TRBV9 and TRBJ2-1; 10 nucleotides agree with TRBD2. Trimming took 7 bases from V and 8 from J; bases not matched to a gene: 6. The germline gives CDR1 SGDLS, CDR2 YYNGEE. This CDR3 has 13 residues. DNA for the CDR3: TGTGCCAGCGGGACTAGCGCCATCTATGAGCAGTTCTTC. It encodes CASGTSAIYEQFF.

This chain joins TRBV10-3 and TRBJ1-3; no firm D call. The CDR3 is made up of 13 amino acids. CDR1 is ENHRY and CDR2 is SYGVKD in the germline V gene. The V end was cut by 3 bases, the J end by 2 bases, with 5 bases between. The CDR3 sequence: CAISDGTGNTIYF. The CDR3 DNA reads TGTGCCATCAGTGATGGGACTGGAAACACCATATATTTT.